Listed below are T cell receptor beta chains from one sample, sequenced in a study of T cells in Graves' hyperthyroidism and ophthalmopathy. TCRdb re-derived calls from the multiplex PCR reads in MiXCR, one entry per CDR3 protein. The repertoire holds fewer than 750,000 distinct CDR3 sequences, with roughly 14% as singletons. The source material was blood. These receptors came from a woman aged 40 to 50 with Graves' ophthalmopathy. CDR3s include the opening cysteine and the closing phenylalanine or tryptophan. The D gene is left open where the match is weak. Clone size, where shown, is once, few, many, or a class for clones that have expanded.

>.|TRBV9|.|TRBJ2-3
CASSVLDGEDTQYF
TGTGCCAGCAGCGTATTGGACGGGGAAGATACGCAGTATTTT
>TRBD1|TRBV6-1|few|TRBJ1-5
CASNQGGQPQHF
TGTGCCAGCAACCAGGGGGGGCAGCCCCAGCATTTT
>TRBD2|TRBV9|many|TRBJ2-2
CASSAGTSTGELFF
TGTGCCAGCAGCGCCGGGACTAGCACCGGGGAGCTGTTTTTT
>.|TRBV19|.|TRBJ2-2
CASSPPGVLANTGELFF
TGTGCCAGTAGTCCTCCAGGGGTCCTCGCGAACACCGGGGAGCTGTTTTTT
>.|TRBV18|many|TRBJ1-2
CASSPQDGFYGYTF
TGTGCCAGCTCACCCCAGGATGGATTCTATGGCTACACCTTC
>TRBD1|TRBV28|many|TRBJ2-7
CASSLASYRGQEDEQYF
TGTGCCAGCAGTTTAGCTTCCTACAGGGGGCAAGAGGACGAGCAGTACTTC
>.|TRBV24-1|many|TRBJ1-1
CATSDPARATEAFF
TGTGCCACCAGTGATCCTGCCAGGGCCACTGAAGCTTTCTTT
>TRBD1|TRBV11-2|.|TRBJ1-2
CASSSHQWGQGDGYTF
TGTGCCAGCAGCTCCCATCAGTGGGGACAGGGGGATGGCTACACCTTC
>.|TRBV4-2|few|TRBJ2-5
CASSQDLSAQRETQYF
TGTGCCAGCAGCCAAGATCTTAGCGCCCAGCGAGAGACCCAGTACTTC
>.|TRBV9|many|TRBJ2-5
CASSASGRQETQYF
TGTGCCAGCAGCGCGTCAGGGCGCCAGGAGACCCAGTACTTC
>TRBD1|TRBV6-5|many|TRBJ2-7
CASSYPGQGSYEQYF
TGTGCCAGCAGTTACCCGGGACAGGGTTCCTACGAGCAGTACTTC
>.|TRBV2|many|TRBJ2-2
CASRRARYTGELFF
TGTGCCAGCCGAAGGGCCCGGTACACCGGGGAGCTGTTTTTT
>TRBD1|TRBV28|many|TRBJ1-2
CAITGQGLGYTF
TGTGCTATAACGGGACAGGGGCTTGGCTACACCTTC
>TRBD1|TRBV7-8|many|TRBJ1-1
CASSVGRAGQGKGEAFF
TGTGCCAGCAGCGTAGGGCGCGCGGGACAGGGGAAGGGTGAAGCTTTCTTT
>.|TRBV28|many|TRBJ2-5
CASSLWRETQYF
TGTGCCAGCAGTTTATGGCGCGAGACCCAGTACTTC
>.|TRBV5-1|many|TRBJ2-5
CASSPIGWETQYF
TGCGCCAGCAGCCCTATTGGCTGGGAGACCCAGTACTTC
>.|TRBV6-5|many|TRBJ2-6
CASSYSVYSGANVLTF
TGTGCCAGCAGTTACTCTGTCTATTCTGGGGCCAACGTCCTGACTTTC
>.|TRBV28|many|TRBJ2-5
CASCSQRAGETQYF
TGTGCCAGCTGCTCCCAGAGGGCGGGCGAGACCCAGTACTTC
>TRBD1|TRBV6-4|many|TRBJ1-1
CASSDLDRKAEAFF
TGTGCCAGCAGCGACCTGGACAGGAAGGCTGAAGCTTTCTTT
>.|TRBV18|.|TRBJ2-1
CASSPPVGLNEQFF
TGTGCCAGCTCACCACCGGTAGGGCTTAATGAGCAGTTCTTC
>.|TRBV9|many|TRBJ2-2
CASSAEIGTGELFF
TGTGCCAGCAGCGCGGAAATCGGCACCGGGGAGCTGTTTTTT
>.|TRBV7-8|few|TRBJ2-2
CASSTQTGPGELFF
TGTGCCAGCAGCACGCAAACAGGGCCCGGGGAGCTGTTTTTT
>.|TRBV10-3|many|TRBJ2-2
CAISQGTTGELFF
TGTGCCATCAGTCAAGGGACCACCGGGGAGCTGTTTTTT
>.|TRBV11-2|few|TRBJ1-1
CASRQGLLEAFF
TGTGCCAGCAGACAGGGACTCCTTGAAGCTTTCTTT
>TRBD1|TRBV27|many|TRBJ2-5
CASSKDRVVETQYF
TGTGCCAGCAGTAAGGACAGGGTGGTCGAGACCCAGTACTTC
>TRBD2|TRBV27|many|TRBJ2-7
CASRGVGLAASNLYEQYF
TGTGCCAGCAGGGGCGTTGGACTAGCGGCCTCCAATCTCTACGAGCAGTACTTC
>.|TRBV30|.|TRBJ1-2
CASTAETNYGYTF
TGTGCCTCCACGGCGGAAACTAACTATGGCTACACCTTC
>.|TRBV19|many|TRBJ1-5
CASSIEGNQPQHF
TGTGCCAGTAGTATAGAAGGGAATCAGCCCCAGCATTTT
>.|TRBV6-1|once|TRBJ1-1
CAGQGGVGTEAFF
TGTGCCGGACAAGGGGGGGTTGGCACTGAAGCTTTCTTT
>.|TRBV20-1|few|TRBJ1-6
CSALVSSSYNSPLHF
TGCAGTGCCCTTGTCTCGAGCTCCTATAATTCACCCCTCCACTTT
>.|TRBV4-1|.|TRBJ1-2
CASSQGRDGRIGYTF
TGCGCCAGCAGCCAAGGGCGGGACGGTCGGATAGGCTACACCTTC
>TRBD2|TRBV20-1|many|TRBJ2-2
CSAPSGLALTGELFF
TGCAGTGCACCGTCGGGACTAGCGCTCACCGGGGAGCTGTTTTTT
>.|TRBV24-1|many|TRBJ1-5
CATSEGNQPQHF
TGTGCCACCAGTGAGGGGAATCAGCCCCAGCATTTT
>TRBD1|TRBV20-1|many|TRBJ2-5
CSLGQGLSETQYF
TGCAGTCTGGGACAGGGGTTATCAGAGACCCAGTACTTC
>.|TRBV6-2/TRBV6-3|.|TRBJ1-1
CASRGWTVNTEAFF
TGTGCCAGCAGAGGATGGACAGTGAACACTGAAGCTTTCTTT